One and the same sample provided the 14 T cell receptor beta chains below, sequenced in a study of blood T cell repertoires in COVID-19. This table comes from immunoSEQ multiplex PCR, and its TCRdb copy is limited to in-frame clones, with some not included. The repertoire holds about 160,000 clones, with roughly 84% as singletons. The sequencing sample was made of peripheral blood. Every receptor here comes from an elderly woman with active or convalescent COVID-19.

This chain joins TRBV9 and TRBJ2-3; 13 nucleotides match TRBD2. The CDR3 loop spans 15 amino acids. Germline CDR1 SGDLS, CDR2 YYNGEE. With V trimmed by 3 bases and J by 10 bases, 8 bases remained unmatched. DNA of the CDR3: TGTGCCAGCAGCGGACGGACTAGCGGGAGTATGGCGCAGTATTTT. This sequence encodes CASSGRTSGSMAQYF. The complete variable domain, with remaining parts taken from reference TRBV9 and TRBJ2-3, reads DSGVTQTPKHLITATGQRVTLRCSPRSGDLSVYWYQQSLDQGLQFLIQYYNGEERAKGNILERFSAQQFPDLHSELNLSSLELGDSALYFCASSGRTSGSMAQYFGPGTRLTVL.

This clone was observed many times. The CDR3 sequence is CATSRDSLGLAGGPQETQYF. The CDR3 DNA sequence: TGTGCCACCAGCAGAGATAGTTTGGGGCTAGCGGGAGGGCCACAGGAGACCCAGTACTTC. V and J are TRBV15 and TRBJ2-5; 12 nucleotides align to TRBD2. Germline V gene lookup returns CDR1 LNHNV and CDR2 YYDKDF (reference sequence). The CDR3 extends over 20 amino acids. The V gene end was trimmed by 0 bases and the J gene end by 5 bases; junction bases not matched to a gene: 16.

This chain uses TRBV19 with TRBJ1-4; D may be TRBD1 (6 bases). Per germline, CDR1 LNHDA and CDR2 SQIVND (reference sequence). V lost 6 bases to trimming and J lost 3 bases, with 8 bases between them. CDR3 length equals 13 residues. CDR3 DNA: TGTGCCAGTAGCAGGGGTTCTAATGAAAAACTGTTTTTT. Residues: CASSRGSNEKLFF.

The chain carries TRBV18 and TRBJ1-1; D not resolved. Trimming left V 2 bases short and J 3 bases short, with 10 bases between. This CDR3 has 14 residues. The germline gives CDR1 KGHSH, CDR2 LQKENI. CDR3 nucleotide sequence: TGTGCCAGCTCACCAACGGCAGGTGACACTGAAGCTTTCTTT. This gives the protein CASSPTAGDTEAFF.

CDR3 loop: CASSQLSSPLHF. Written as DNA, the CDR3 is TGTGCCAGCAGCCAACTGAGTTCACCCCTCCACTTT. The rearrangement joins TRBV14 to TRBJ1-6; D gene uncertain. Trimming took 2 bases from V and 9 from J, leaving 5 bases between them. The CDR3 sequence is 12 residues long. CDR1 is SGHDN and CDR2 is FVKESK in the germline V gene.

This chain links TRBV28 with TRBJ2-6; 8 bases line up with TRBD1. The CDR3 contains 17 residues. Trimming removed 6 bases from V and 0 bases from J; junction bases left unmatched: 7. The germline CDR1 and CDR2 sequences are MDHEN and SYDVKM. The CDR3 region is CASSTGTGSSGANVLTF. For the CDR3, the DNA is TGTGCCAGCAGCACCGGGACAGGTAGCTCTGGGGCCAACGTCCTGACTTTC.

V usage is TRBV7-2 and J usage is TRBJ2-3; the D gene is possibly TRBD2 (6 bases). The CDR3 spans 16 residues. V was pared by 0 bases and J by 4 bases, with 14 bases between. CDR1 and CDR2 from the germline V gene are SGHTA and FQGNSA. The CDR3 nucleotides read TGTGCCAGCAGCTTAGCGGGTGGCGGGGTCCCAGATACGCAGTATTTT. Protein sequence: CASSLAGGGVPDTQYF. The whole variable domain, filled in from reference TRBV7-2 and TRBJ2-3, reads GAGVSQSPSNKVTEKGKDVELRCDPISGHTALYWYRQSLGQGLEFLIYFQGNSAPDKSGLPSDRFSAERTGGSVSTLTIQRTQQEDSAVYLCASSLAGGGVPDTQYFGPGTRLTVL.

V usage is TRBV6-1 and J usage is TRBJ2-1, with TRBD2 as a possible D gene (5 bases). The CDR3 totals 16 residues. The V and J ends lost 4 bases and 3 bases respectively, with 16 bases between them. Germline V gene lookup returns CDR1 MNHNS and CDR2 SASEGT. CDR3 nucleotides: TGTGCCAGCAGTGCCCCCAGGACTGGATTCTACAATGAGCAGTTCTTC. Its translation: CASSAPRTGFYNEQFF.

The CDR3 DNA is TGTGCCAGCTCACCAACGGGTTCAGATACGCAGTATTTT. As protein: CASSPTGSDTQYF. The chain uses TRBV18 and TRBJ2-3; D unresolved. V was trimmed by 2 bases and J by 4 bases, leaving 7 bases between them. This CDR3 contains 13 residues. Germline V gene lookup returns CDR1 KGHSH and CDR2 LQKENI. The full variable domain, its missing parts supplied by reference TRBV18 and TRBJ2-3, is NAGVMQNPRHLVRRRGQEARLRCSPMKGHSHVYWYRQLPEEGLKFMVYLQKENIIDESGMPKERFSAEFPKEGPSILRIQQVVRGDSAAYFCASSPTGSDTQYFGPGTRLTVL.

CDR3 nucleotide sequence: TGTGCCAGCAGTGAGGTCAGGGGCCTAACTGAAGCTTTCTTT. It specifies CASSEVRGLTEAFF. The chain employs TRBV2 and TRBJ1-1, with a tentative D call TRBD1 (6 bases). Trimming left V 3 bases short and J 5 bases short, with 13 bases between. This CDR3 has 14 amino acids. From germline, CDR1 is SNHLY and CDR2 FYNNEI.

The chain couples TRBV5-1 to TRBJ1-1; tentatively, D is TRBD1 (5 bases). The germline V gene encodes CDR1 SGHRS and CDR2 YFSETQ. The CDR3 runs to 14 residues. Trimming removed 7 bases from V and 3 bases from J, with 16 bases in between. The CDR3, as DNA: TGCGCCAGCGGCGGGGGGTCGGGTGACACTGAAGCTTTCTTT. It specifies CASGGGSGDTEAFF.

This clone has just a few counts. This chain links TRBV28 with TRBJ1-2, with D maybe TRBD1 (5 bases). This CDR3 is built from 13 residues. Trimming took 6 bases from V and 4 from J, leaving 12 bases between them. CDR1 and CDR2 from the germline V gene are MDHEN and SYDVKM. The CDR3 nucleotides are TGTGCCAGCAGCCCGCTCGACAGCTATGGCTACACCTTC. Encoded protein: CASSPLDSYGYTF.

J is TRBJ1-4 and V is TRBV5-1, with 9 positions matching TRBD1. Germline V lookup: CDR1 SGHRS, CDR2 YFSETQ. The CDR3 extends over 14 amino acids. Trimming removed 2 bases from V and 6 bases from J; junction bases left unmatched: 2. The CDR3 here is CASSFGTGYEKLFF. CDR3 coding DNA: TGCGCCAGCAGCTTCGGGACAGGGTATGAAAAACTGTTTTTT.

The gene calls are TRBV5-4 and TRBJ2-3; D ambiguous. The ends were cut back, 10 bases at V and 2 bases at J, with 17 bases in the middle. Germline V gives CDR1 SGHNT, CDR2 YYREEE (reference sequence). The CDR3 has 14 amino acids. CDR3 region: CAGSLIASTDTQYF. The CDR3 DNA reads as TGTGCCGGATCCCTAATAGCCTCCACAGATACGCAGTATTTT. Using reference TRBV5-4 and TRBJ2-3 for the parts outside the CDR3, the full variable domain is ETGVTQSPTHLIKTRGQQVTLRCSSQSGHNTVSWYQQALGQGPQFIFQYYREEENGRGNFPPRFSGLQFPNYSSELNVNALELDDSALYLCAGSLIASTDTQYFGPGTRLTVL.